This T cell receptor beta chain was found in a study of shared clonotypes between healthy human individuals. Regarding the study as a whole: A reduction in generation probabilities was seen for non-shared clonotypes relative to those shared by all four donors.

CD45RO-negative, CCR7-selected cells formed the naive CD8 fraction, which excluded terminally differentiated effector memory CD45RA+ cells. Sequencing was performed with immunoSEQ multiplex PCR; in TCRdb, only in-frame clones are kept and a portion is missing. The sample shows 1.5 million to 2.5 million clones, 85% to 95% of them seen only once. A word on this clone: Antigen specificity is unknown.

Trimming stripped 3 bases from V and 0 bases from J, with 11 bases between. The CDR3 extends over 15 amino acids. The germline V gene has CDR1 LNHDA and CDR2 SQIVND (reference sequence). The J gene is TRBJ1-1, the V gene TRBV19, with D perhaps matching TRBD1 (6 bases). The clonotype comes from a man aged 18 to 30 in good health. The sequenced sample consisted of naive CD8+ T cells sorted from blood. The CDR3 spells CASSIWGPMNTEAFF. The CDR3 region has the DNA TGTGCCAGTAGTATCTGGGGGCCCATGAACACTGAAGCTTTCTTT.